The 23 T cell receptor beta chains presented below share a single source sample, sequenced in a study of CD8 T cells in ankylosing spondylitis. TCRdb re-analysed the 5' RACE reads in MiXCR, keeping a single row per CDR3 protein. The repertoire consists of about 350,000 distinct CDR3 sequences, with around 20% occurring once and the leading ten covering about an eighth. The material sequenced was blood, either unsorted or a sorted T cell fraction (not recorded which). The source is a male donor with ankylosing spondylitis or in good health (not recorded which).

In this sample, this clonotype turned up a few times. Germline and junction disagree at one end, which may indicate a read error. The V and J genes are TRBV4-2 and TRBJ2-5; D is unresolved. This CDR3 is 12 amino acids long. CDR1 is LGHNA and CDR2 is YNFKEQ in the germline V gene. The CDR3: CASSQEGREKSF. DNA for the CDR3: TGTGCCAGCAGCCAAGAGGGTAGGGAAAAGTCCTTC.

V is TRBV12-3 or TRBV12-4 and J is TRBJ2-1; no definite D call. The CDR3 totals 15 residues. The ends were cut back, 1 base at V and 2 bases at J, with 9 bases in the middle. The CDR3 DNA reads TGTGCCAGCAGTTTAGATAGTGTGGCCTACAATGAGCAGTTCTTC. It specifies CASSLDSVAYNEQFF.

The chain links TRBV5-1 to TRBJ2-7; D is uncertain. This CDR3 spans 14 amino acids. Germline V gives CDR1 SGHRS, CDR2 YFSETQ. Trimming took 4 bases from V and 3 from J, leaving 14 bases between them. This CDR3 reads CASSPVPASYEQYF. The DNA of the CDR3 is TGCGCCAGCAGCCCCGTCCCGGCCAGCTACGAGCAGTACTTC.

The chain carries TRBV3-1 and TRBJ2-2; tentatively, D is TRBD1 or TRBD2 (5 bases each). Looked up from germline, CDR1 is LGHDT and CDR2 is YNNKEL (reference sequence). V lost 1 base, J lost 4 bases, and 10 bases lay in between. This CDR3 comprises 15 residues. The CDR3 region has the DNA TGTGCCAGCAGCCAAGTCCCGGGGACCACCGGGGAGCTGTTTTTT. Amino acids: CASSQVPGTTGELFF.

The chain carries TRBV12-5 and TRBJ2-2; the D gene could be TRBD1 or TRBD2 (5 bases each). Between the trimmed V and J ends, which lost 1 base and 6 bases, there was a span of 15 bases. The CDR3 is 16 residues long. Germline loops: CDR1 LGHNT, CDR2 FRNRAP. CDR3 residues: CASGLGDGAGAGELFF. CDR3 nucleotides: TGTGCTAGTGGTTTGGGGGACGGCGCCGGAGCCGGGGAGCTGTTTTTT.

V gene TRBV4-1 combines with J gene TRBJ2-5; 7 bases are a match to TRBD2. J was trimmed by 2 bases and V by 1 base; bases with no gene match: 7. The length of the CDR3 is 16 residues. Germline CDR1 reads MGHRA; CDR2 reads YSYEKL. The CDR3 loop is CASSQVLAGRQETQYF. Written as DNA, the CDR3 is TGCGCCAGCAGCCAAGTATTAGCGGGCCGGCAAGAGACCCAGTACTTC.

The V gene is TRBV27, the J gene TRBJ2-5; 9 bases are a match to TRBD2. The CDR3 is made up of 15 amino acids. CDR1 is MNHEY and CDR2 is SMNVEV in the germline V gene (reference sequence). V was pared by 1 base and J by 5 bases, with 5 bases of the junction left unmatched. The CDR3 region is CASSLFAGGMETQYF. CDR3 bases: TGTGCCAGCAGTTTATTTGCGGGGGGGATGGAGACCCAGTACTTC.

Ten or more counts support this clonotype. The V call is TRBV12-3 or TRBV12-4, the J call TRBJ1-2; D might be TRBD1 (6 bases). Trimming pared 6 bases from V and 2 bases from J, leaving 7 bases between. There are 12 residues in the CDR3. The DNA for the CDR3 is TGTGCCAGCAGCACAGGGAACTATGGCTACACCTTC. Encoded protein: CASSTGNYGYTF.

A word on this clonotype: A read error may be the cause here, since a much bigger clone is one base away. The chain couples TRBV20-1 to TRBJ2-7, with D unresolved. This CDR3 region has 13 residues. Germline loops: CDR1 DFQATT, CDR2 SNEGSKA (reference sequence). In nucleotides, the CDR3 is TGCAGTGCTAGACTATATCCCTCCCACGAGCAGTACTTC. It translates to CSARLYPSHEQYF.

In this sample, this clonotype turned up a few times. This chain connects TRBV29-1 to TRBJ2-1; D might be TRBD2 (7 bases). The CDR3 has 13 amino acids. Germline CDR1 and CDR2: SQVTM and ANQGSEA. V was shortened by 2 bases and J by 6 bases, with 11 bases between the two germline ends. CDR3 in amino acids: CSVERGAGNEQFF. Written as DNA, the CDR3 is TGCAGCGTTGAACGGGGGGCGGGCAATGAGCAGTTCTTC.

The chain carries TRBV27 and TRBJ2-3, with 9 bases lining up with TRBD2. The CDR3 contains 15 residues. The germline V gene has CDR1 MNHEY and CDR2 SMNVEV (reference sequence). The junction had 5 bases not matched to a gene; V was cut back by 3 bases and J by 4 bases. CDR3 sequence reads: CASSFAGLAPDTQYF. The CDR3 DNA follows: TGTGCCAGCAGTTTTGCGGGACTAGCTCCAGATACGCAGTATTTT.

This clonotype was counted only a few times. The chain uses TRBV10-3 and TRBJ2-2; the D is unclear. The V and J ends lost 3 bases and 2 bases respectively, with 4 bases between them. This CDR3 spans 13 amino acids. Germline loops: CDR1 ENHRY, CDR2 SYGVKD. The CDR3 spells CAISDDNTGELFF. In DNA, the CDR3 is TGTGCCATCAGTGACGATAACACCGGGGAGCTGTTTTTT.

The J gene is TRBJ2-1, the V gene TRBV11-2, with unresolved D. The germline CDR1 and CDR2 sequences are SGHAT and FQNNGV. V shed 5 bases and J shed 1 base, with 15 bases lying between them. The CDR3 is 16 amino acids. CDR3 nucleotides: TGTGCCAGCAGCCCCCGACCTCACGGGTCCTACAATGAGCAGTTCTTC. Protein sequence: CASSPRPHGSYNEQFF.

V gene TRBV5-1 combines with J gene TRBJ1-6; the D gene is possibly TRBD1 (5 bases). Between the trimmed V and J ends, which lost 0 bases and 5 bases, there was a span of 9 bases. Germline V gives CDR1 SGHRS, CDR2 YFSETQ. This CDR3 is 15 amino acids long. CDR3 amino acids: CASSLEAGDNSPLHF. CDR3 DNA sequence: TGCGCCAGCAGCTTGGAGGCGGGGGATAATTCACCCCTCCACTTT.

Comment on this clonotype: A much more abundant neighbour one base away suggests this may be a read error. The final CDR3 position lacks the conserved phenylalanine or tryptophan, pointing to a likely read error. The chain carries TRBV12-3 or TRBV12-4 and TRBJ2-2, with no clear D. The CDR3 is 14 amino acids. Trimming removed 3 bases at V and 2 bases at J, with 7 bases between. In DNA form, the CDR3 reads TGTGCCAGCAGTTTGGGCAGAAACACCGGGGAGCTGTTTTCT. Translated, it gives CASSLGRNTGELFS.

In this sample, this clonotype turned up a few times. The CDR3 region is CASSQGAASTDTQYF. The CDR3 region has the DNA TGTGCCAGCAGCCAAGGGGCAGCTAGCACAGATACGCAGTATTTT. The V call is TRBV3-1, the J call TRBJ2-3, with D unresolved. Germline loops: CDR1 LGHDT, CDR2 YNNKEL (reference sequence). Trimming took 1 base from V and 0 from J, leaving 8 bases between them. This CDR3 spans 15 amino acids.

The chain is built from TRBV4-1 and TRBJ2-2; 7 bases fit TRBD1. The CDR3 loop spans 16 amino acids. Germline V gene lookup returns CDR1 MGHRA and CDR2 YSYEKL. V trimming: 2 bases; J trimming: 1 base; junction bases outside the gene matches: 4. The CDR3: CASSQHRGVNTGELFF. In DNA form, the CDR3 reads TGCGCCAGCAGCCAACACAGGGGCGTGAACACCGGGGAGCTGTTTTTT.

The chain recombines TRBV28 with TRBJ2-2; D not resolved. Germline values: CDR1 MDHEN, CDR2 SYDVKM. The CDR3 is 14 amino acids. DNA for the CDR3: TGTGCTGCAGCCTCAGTCTTCAACACCGGGGAGCTGTTTTTT. This codes for CAAASVFNTGELFF.

The V and J genes are TRBV12-3 or TRBV12-4 and TRBJ2-1; D unresolved. With 3 bases removed from V and 10 bases from J, the gap between germline ends came to 4 bases. This CDR3 has 10 amino acids. The CDR3 DNA follows: TGTGCCAGCAGTTTGTGGGAGCAGTTCTTC. It specifies CASSLWEQFF.

This chain uses TRBV29-1 with TRBJ2-2; 10 nucleotides match TRBD2. J was trimmed by 1 base and V by 0 bases; bases with no gene match: 8. This CDR3 comprises 18 residues. Germline CDR1 and CDR2: SQVTM and ANQGSEA. The DNA of the CDR3 is TGCAGCGTTGAAGAGGGGTTAGCGGGGGGTCGGAACACCGGGGAGCTGTTTTTT. Protein product: CSVEEGLAGGRNTGELFF.

The V and J genes are TRBV5-1 and TRBJ2-1; 14 positions match TRBD2. The J segment lost 0 bases and the V segment lost 4 bases, leaving 6 bases of the junction unmatched. This CDR3 has 18 residues. Per the germline V gene, CDR1 is SGHRS and CDR2 is YFSETQ. The CDR3 nucleotides are TGCGCCAGCAGCCTGGGACTAGCGGGGGTGCCCTCCTACAATGAGCAGTTCTTC. As protein: CASSLGLAGVPSYNEQFF. The entire variable domain, with the rest obtained from reference TRBV5-1 and TRBJ2-1, is as follows: KAGVTQTPRYLIKTRGQQVTLSCSPISGHRSVSWYQQTPGQGLQFLFEYFSETQRNKGNFPGRFSGRQFSNSRSEMNVSTLELGDSALYLCASSLGLAGVPSYNEQFFGPGTRLTVL.

The chain combines TRBV27 with TRBJ2-1; TRBD2 is a possible D gene (6 bases). With 3 bases removed from V and 11 bases from J, the gap between germline ends came to 8 bases. The CDR3 sequence is 11 residues long. Germline V gene sequence: CDR1 MNHEY, CDR2 SMNVEV (reference sequence). This CDR3 reads CASSFGGKQFF. CDR3 sequence (DNA): TGTGCCAGCAGTTTCGGGGGAAAGCAGTTCTTC.

This clonotype showed up just a few times. V and J are TRBV7-8 and TRBJ2-1; D remains unclear. The CDR3 loop spans 13 amino acids. Trimming stripped 1 base from V and 7 bases from J, with 8 bases between. CDR1 is SGHVS, CDR2 FQNEAQ, per germline. The CDR3 loop reads CASSLVWGNEQFF. In nucleotides, the CDR3 is TGTGCCAGCAGCTTAGTATGGGGAAATGAGCAGTTCTTC.